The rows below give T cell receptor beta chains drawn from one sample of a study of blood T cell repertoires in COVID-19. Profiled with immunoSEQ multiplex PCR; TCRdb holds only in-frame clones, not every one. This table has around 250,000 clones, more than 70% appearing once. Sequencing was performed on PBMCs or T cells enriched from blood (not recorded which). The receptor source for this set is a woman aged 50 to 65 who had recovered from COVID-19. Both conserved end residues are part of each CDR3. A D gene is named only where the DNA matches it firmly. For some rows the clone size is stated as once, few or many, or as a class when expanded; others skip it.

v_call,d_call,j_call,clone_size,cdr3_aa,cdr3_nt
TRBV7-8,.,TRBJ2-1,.,CASSLAREKTEQFF,TGTGCCAGCAGCTTAGCGCGGGAAAAAACAGAGCAGTTCTTC
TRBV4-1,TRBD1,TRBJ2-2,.,CASSQTRPGTAINTGELFF,TGCGCCAGCAGCCAAACTAGACCGGGGACAGCAATTAACACCGGGGAGCTGTTTTTT
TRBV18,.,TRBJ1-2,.,CASSGQVDYGYTF,TGTGCCAGCTCAGGGCAGGTCGACTATGGCTACACCTTC
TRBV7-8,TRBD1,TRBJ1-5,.,CAGGQGNQPQHF,TGTGCCGGGGGACAGGGCAATCAGCCCCAGCATTTT
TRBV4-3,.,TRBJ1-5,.,CASSQQGSNQPQHF,TGCGCCAGCAGCCAACAGGGAAGCAATCAGCCCCAGCATTTT
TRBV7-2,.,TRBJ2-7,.,CASSNRVVYEQYF,TGTGCCAGCAGCAATAGAGTAGTCTACGAGCAGTACTTC
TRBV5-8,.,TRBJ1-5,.,CASSLSGWDQPQHF,TGTGCCAGCAGCTTGTCAGGGTGGGATCAGCCCCAGCATTTT
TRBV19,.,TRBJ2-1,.,CASSILYNEQFF,TGTGCCAGTAGTATCCTCTACAATGAGCAGTTCTTC
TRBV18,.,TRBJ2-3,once,CASSEQGDTQYF,TGTGCCAGCTCAGAACAGGGAGATACGCAGTATTTT
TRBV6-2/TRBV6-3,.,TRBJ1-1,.,CASSYGQENTEAFF,TGTGCCAGCAGTTACGGGCAGGAGAACACTGAAGCTTTCTTT
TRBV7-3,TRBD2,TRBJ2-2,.,CASRPGKLAGGTGELFF,TGTGCCAGCAGGCCCGGTAAACTAGCGGGAGGCACCGGGGAGCTGTTTTTT
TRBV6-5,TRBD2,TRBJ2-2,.,CASRKLPSGVGELFF,TGTGCCAGCAGGAAATTACCTAGCGGTGTCGGGGAGCTGTTTTTT
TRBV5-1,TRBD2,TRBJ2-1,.,CASSLGASGGAQEQFF,TGCGCCAGCAGCTTGGGAGCCAGCGGGGGGGCCCAGGAGCAGTTCTTC
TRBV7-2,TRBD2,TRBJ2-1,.,CASSLAGTSGGRNEQFF,TGTGCCAGCAGCTTAGCGGGAACTAGCGGGGGTCGGAATGAGCAGTTCTTC
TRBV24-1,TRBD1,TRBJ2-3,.,CATKDRDKDTQYF,TGTGCCACCAAGGACAGGGATAAAGATACGCAGTATTTT
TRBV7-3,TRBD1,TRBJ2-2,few,CASSSTGDGGELFF,TGTGCCAGCAGCTCTACAGGGGACGGAGGGGAGCTGTTTTTT
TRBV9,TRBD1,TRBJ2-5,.,CASSVATGAYQETQYF,TGTGCCAGCAGCGTAGCCACAGGGGCGTACCAAGAGACCCAGTACTTC
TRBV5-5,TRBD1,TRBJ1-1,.,CASSQGQGWTEAFF,TGTGCCAGCAGCCAGGGACAGGGGTGGACTGAAGCTTTCTTT
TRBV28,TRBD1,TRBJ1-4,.,CASSFAGGNEKLFF,TGTGCCAGCAGTTTCGCAGGGGGTAATGAAAAACTGTTTTTT
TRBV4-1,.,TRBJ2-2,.,CASSQENRAGELFF,TGCGCCAGCAGCCAAGAGAACAGGGCCGGGGAGCTGTTTTTT
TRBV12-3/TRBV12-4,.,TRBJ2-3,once,CASTPAGDTQYF,TGTGCCAGCACCCCAGCAGGAGATACGCAGTATTTT
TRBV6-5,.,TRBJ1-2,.,CASSLEFGYTF,TGTGCCAGCAGTTTAGAGTTTGGCTACACCTTC
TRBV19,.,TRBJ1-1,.,CASSIDLLIEAFF,TGTGCCAGTAGTATAGATCTACTCATTGAAGCTTTCTTT
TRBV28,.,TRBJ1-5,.,CASNIQPQHF,TGTGCCAGCAACATACAGCCCCAGCATTTT
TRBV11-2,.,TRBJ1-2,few,CASSSGVYPYGYTF,TGTGCCAGCAGCTCAGGGGTTTACCCCTATGGCTACACCTTC
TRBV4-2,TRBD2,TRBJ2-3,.,CASSQFGTSGRDTQYF,TGTGCCAGCAGCCAATTTGGGACTAGCGGGAGGGATACGCAGTATTTT
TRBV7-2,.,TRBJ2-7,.,CASSLDSLGSSYEQYF,TGTGCCAGCAGCTTGGACTCACTAGGAAGCTCCTACGAGCAGTACTTC
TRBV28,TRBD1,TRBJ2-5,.,CASSTWTGEETQYF,TGTGCCAGCAGTACTTGGACAGGGGAAGAGACCCAGTACTTC
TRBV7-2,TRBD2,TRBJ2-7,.,CASSLSLAGTYEQYF,TGTGCCAGCAGCTTAAGCCTAGCGGGGACCTACGAGCAGTACTTC
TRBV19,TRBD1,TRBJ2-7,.,CASSWDRVTLYEQYF,TGTGCCAGTAGTTGGGACAGGGTAACACTCTACGAGCAGTACTTC
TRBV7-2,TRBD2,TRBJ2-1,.,CASSPLAGPSNEQFF,TGTGCCAGCAGCCCACTAGCGGGTCCCTCCAATGAGCAGTTCTTC
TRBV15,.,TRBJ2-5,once,CATSPIWELETQYF,TGTGCCACCAGCCCCATCTGGGAGTTGGAGACCCAGTACTTC
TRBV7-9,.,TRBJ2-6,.,CASSTPSGSGANVLTF,TGTGCCAGCAGCACTCCCTCGGGGTCTGGGGCCAACGTCCTGACTTTC
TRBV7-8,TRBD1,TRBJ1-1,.,CASSSRRTGDTEAFF,TGTGCCAGCAGCTCCCGCCGGACAGGGGACACTGAAGCTTTCTTT
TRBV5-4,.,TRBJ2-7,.,CASSLAPRVGDEQYF,TGTGCCAGCAGCTTGGCTCCCAGGGTAGGGGACGAGCAGTACTTC
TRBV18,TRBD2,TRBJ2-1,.,CASSPPSGVNEQFF,TGTGCCAGCTCACCACCTAGCGGGGTTAATGAGCAGTTCTTC
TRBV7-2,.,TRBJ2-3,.,CASSLVSQDTQYF,TGTGCCAGCAGCTTAGTCTCACAGGATACGCAGTATTTT
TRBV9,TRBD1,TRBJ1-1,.,CASSPRQGFGTEAFF,TGTGCCAGCAGCCCTAGACAGGGTTTTGGCACTGAAGCTTTCTTT
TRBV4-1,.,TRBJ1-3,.,CASSPRGGAASGNTIYF,TGCGCCAGCAGCCCTCGGGGAGGAGCCGCCTCTGGAAACACCATATATTTT